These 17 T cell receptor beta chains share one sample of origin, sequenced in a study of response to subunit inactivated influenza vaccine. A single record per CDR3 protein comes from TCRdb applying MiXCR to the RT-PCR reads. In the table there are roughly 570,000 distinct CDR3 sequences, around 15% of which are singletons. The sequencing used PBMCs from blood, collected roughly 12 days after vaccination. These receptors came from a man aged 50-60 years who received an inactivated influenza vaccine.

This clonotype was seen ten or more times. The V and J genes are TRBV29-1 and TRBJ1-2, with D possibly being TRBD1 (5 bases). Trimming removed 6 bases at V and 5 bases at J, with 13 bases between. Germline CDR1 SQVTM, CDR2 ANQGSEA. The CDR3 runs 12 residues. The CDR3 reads CSVGDSQYGYTF. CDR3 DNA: TGCAGCGTGGGTGACAGTCAGTATGGCTACACCTTC.

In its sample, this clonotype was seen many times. The CDR3 region is CASRSGQSGSWQPQHF. DNA of the CDR3: TGTGCCAGCAGATCGGGACAAAGCGGGAGCTGGCAGCCCCAGCATTTT. The chain is built from TRBV12-3 or TRBV12-4 and TRBJ1-5; D might be TRBD1 (6 bases). This CDR3 has 16 residues. Trimming removed 6 bases at V and 7 bases at J, with 22 bases between.

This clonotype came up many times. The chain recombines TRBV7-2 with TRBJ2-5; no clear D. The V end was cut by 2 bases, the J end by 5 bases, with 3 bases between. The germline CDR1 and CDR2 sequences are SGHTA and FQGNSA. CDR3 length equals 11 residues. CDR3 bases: TGTGCCAGCAGCTTATATGAGACCCAGTACTTC. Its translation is CASSLYETQYF.

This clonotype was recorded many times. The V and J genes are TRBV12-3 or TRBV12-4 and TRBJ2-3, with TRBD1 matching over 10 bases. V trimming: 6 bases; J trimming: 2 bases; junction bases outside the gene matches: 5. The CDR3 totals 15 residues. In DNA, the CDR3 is TGTGCCAGCAGCCCCGGGACAGGGGTCACAGATACGCAGTATTTT. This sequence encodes CASSPGTGVTDTQYF.

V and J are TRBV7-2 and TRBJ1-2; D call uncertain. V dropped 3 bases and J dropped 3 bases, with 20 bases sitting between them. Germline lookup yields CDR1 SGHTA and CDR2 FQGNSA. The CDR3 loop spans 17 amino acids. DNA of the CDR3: TGTGCCAGCAGCTTCATCCGATTGTCCCAGGACGACTATGGCTACACCTTC. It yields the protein CASSFIRLSQDDYGYTF.

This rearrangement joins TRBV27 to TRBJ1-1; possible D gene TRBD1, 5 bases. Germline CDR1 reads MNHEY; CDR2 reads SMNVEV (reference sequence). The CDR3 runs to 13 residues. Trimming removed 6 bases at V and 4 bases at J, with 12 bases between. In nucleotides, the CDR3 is TGTGCCAGCAGCGACAGTACCTTCACTGAAGCTTTCTTT. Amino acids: CASSDSTFTEAFF.

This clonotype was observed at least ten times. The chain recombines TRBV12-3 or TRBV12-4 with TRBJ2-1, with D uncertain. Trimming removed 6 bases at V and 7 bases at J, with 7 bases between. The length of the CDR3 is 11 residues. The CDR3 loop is CASRYDNEQFF. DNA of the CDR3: TGTGCCAGCAGATATGATAATGAGCAGTTCTTC.

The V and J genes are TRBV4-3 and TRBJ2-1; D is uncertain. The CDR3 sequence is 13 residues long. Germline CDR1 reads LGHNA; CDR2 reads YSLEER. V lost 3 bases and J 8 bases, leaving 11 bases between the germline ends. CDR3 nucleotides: TGCGCCAGCAGCCACCTCCATTTGGATGAGCAGTTCTTC. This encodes CASSHLHLDEQFF.

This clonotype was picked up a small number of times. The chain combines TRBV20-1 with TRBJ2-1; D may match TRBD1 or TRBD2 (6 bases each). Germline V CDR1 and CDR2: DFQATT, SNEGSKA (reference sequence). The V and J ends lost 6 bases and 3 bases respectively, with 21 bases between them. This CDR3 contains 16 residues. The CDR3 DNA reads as TGCAGTGCCACCCCACCCGTGGGGGGCCTCTACAATGAGCAGTTCTTC. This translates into CSATPPVGGLYNEQFF.

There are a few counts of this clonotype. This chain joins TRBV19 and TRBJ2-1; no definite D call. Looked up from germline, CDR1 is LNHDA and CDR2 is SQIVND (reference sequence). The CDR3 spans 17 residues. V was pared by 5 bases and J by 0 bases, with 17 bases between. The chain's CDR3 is CASSGPSGPYSYNEQFF. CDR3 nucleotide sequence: TGTGCCAGTAGTGGACCGTCGGGCCCCTACTCCTACAATGAGCAGTTCTTC.

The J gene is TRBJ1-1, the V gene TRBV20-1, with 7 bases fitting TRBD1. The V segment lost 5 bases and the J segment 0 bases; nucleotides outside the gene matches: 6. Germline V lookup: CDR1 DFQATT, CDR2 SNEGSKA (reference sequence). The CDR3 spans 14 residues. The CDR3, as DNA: TGCAGTGCTTCGACAGGGACCATGAACACTGAAGCTTTCTTT. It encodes CSASTGTMNTEAFF.

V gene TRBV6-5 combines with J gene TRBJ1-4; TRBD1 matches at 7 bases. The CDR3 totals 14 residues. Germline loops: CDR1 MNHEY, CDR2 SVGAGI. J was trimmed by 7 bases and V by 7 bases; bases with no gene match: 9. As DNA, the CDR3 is TGTGCCAGCACTTCACAGGGGTCGGGTGAAAAACTGTTTTTT. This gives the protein CASTSQGSGEKLFF.

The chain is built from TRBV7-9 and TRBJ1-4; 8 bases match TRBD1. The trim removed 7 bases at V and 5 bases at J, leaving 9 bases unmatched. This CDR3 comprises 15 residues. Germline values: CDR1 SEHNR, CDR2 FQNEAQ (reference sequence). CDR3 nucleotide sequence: TGTGCCAGCAACTATGGACAGGGCACAAATGAAAAACTGTTTTTT. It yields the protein CASNYGQGTNEKLFF.

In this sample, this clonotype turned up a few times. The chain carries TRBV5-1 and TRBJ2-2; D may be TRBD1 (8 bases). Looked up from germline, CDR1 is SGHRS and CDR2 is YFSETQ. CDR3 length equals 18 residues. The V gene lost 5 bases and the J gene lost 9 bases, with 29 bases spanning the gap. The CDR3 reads CASSPGPGQATGRRELFF. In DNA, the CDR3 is TGCGCCAGCAGTCCGGGACCGGGACAGGCCACCGGGAGGCGGGAGCTGTTTTTT.

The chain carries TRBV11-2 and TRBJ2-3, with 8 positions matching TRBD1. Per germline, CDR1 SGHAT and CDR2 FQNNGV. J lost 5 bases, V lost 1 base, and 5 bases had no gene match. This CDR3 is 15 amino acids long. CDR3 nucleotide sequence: TGTGCCAGCAGCTTAGTTGGACAGGGAAGAGATACGCAGTATTTT. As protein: CASSLVGQGRDTQYF.

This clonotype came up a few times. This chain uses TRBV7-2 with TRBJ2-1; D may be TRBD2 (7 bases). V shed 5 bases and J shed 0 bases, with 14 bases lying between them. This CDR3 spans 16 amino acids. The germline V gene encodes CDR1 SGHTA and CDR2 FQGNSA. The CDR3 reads CASSLRGLLSYNEQFF. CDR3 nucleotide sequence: TGTGCCAGCAGCCTGCGGGGGCTTCTCTCCTACAATGAGCAGTTCTTC.

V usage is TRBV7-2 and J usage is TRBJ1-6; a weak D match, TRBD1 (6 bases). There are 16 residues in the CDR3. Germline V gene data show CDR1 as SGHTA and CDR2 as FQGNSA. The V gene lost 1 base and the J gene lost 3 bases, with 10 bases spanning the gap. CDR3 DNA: TGTGCCAGCAGCTTAGTGGGACAAAGCTATAATTCACCCCTCCACTTT. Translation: CASSLVGQSYNSPLHF. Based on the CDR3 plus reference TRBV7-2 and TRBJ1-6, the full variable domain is GAGVSQSPSNKVTEKGKDVELRCDPISGHTALYWYRQSLGQGLEFLIYFQGNSAPDKSGLPSDRFSAERTGGSVSTLTIQRTQQEDSAVYLCASSLVGQSYNSPLHFGNGTRLTVT.